The 31 T cell receptor beta chains below were found in one sample sequenced in a study of T cells expressing NK-cell markers. TCRdb re-called the 5' RACE reads, yielding one record per CDR3 amino acid sequence without DNA. This repertoire includes about half a million distinct CDR3 sequences. The specimen was blood T cells: a sorted CD56 or NKG2C T cell subset, CD4+ or CD8+ T cells, or bulk PBMC T cells (not recorded which). The receptors derive from a woman aged 50 to 65 in good health.

V usage is TRBV20-1 and J usage is TRBJ2-1; TCRdb calls TRBD1, which cannot be checked without DNA. CDR1 is DFQATT and CDR2 is SNEGSKA in the germline V gene (reference sequence). This CDR3 has 15 residues. The CDR3 region is CSARSAGVTYNEQFF.

The chain couples TRBV19 to TRBJ2-4; lacking DNA, the TRBD1 call made by TCRdb goes unchecked. Germline V gives CDR1 LNHDA, CDR2 SQIVND (reference sequence). CDR3 size: 13 residues. The CDR3 protein is CASSIPGENIQYF. Filled out from reference TRBV19 and TRBJ2-4, the complete variable domain reads DGGITQSPKYLFRKEGQNVTLSCEQNLNHDAMYWYRQDPGQGLRLIYYSQIVNDFQKGDIAEGYSVSREKKESFPLTVTSAQKNPTAFYLCASSIPGENIQYFGAGTRLSVL.

The chain joins TRBV7-2 to TRBJ2-2; TCRdb designates TRBD1, a call that cannot be tested without DNA. CDR3 length: 14 residues. Per the germline V gene, CDR1 is SGHTA and CDR2 is FQGNSA. The CDR3 loop reads CASSLDRATGELFF.

The chain combines TRBV6-2 or TRBV6-3 with TRBJ1-5; TCRdb outputs TRBD1, but without DNA this stays unchecked. Germline lookup yields CDR1 MNHEY and CDR2 SVGEGT. The CDR3 has 14 residues. The CDR3 loop reads CASRRGTGLHPQHF.

V gene TRBV11-2 combines with J gene TRBJ2-2. This CDR3 comprises 13 residues. The germline CDR1 and CDR2 sequences are SGHAT and FQNNGV. The CDR3 loop is CASKSTRARELFF.

J is TRBJ2-1 and V is TRBV7-6; lacking DNA, the TRBD2 call made by TCRdb goes unchecked. CDR3 size: 17 residues. Germline V lookup: CDR1 SGHVS, CDR2 FNYEAQ. CDR3 region: CASSPTRAGGPRNEQFF.

The chain is built from TRBV5-1 and TRBJ2-3; no DNA is available, so the TRBD1 call from TCRdb remains unchecked. The CDR3 spans 15 residues. Germline CDR1 is SGHRS and CDR2 is YFSETQ. CDR3 protein: CASSGGTQVSDTQYF.

The chain links TRBV18 to TRBJ2-1; TCRdb lists TRBD1, though no DNA is available to test this call. Germline CDR1 is KGHSH and CDR2 is LQKENI. The length of the CDR3 is 17 residues. The CDR3 loop is CASSPKQGALSYNEQFF.

The rearrangement uses TRBV12-3 or TRBV12-4 and TRBJ2-1. The CDR3 is 15 amino acids. CDR3 amino acids: CASSLQPHSYNEQFF.

The gene calls are TRBV5-1 and TRBJ1-3; TCRdb lists TRBD1, though no DNA is available to test this call. The CDR3 totals 18 residues. The germline V gene has CDR1 SGHRS and CDR2 YFSETQ. Here the CDR3 reads CASSLGDRGPLSGNTIYF.

The chain's CDR3 is CASSLAGRATPVEQYF. This chain uses TRBV5-5 with TRBJ2-7; TCRdb reports TRBD2, a call that lacks DNA to check it against. The CDR3 is 16 amino acids. CDR1 SGHKS and CDR2 YYEKEE come from the germline V gene (reference sequence).

The chain employs TRBV18 and TRBJ2-3; as DNA is missing, the TRBD1 call by TCRdb cannot be tested. CDR3 length: 16 amino acids. Germline V CDR1 and CDR2: KGHSH, LQKENI. CDR3 sequence: CASSPGQRGSTDTQYF.

The chain links TRBV4-1 to TRBJ1-3. The CDR3 runs to 14 residues. Germline values: CDR1 MGHRA, CDR2 YSYEKL. The CDR3: CASSKFYSGNTIYF.

The V call is TRBV4-2, the J call TRBJ2-1; TCRdb calls TRBD2, which cannot be checked without DNA. Per the germline V gene, CDR1 is LGHNA and CDR2 is YNFKEQ. CDR3 length: 12 amino acids. CDR3 sequence: CASSQDRLARFF.

The chain carries TRBV12-3 or TRBV12-4 and TRBJ1-4. The CDR3 totals 13 residues. The CDR3 sequence: CASSGRSNEKLFF.

This chain joins TRBV2 and TRBJ2-1. CDR1 SNHLY and CDR2 FYNNEI come from the germline V gene. This CDR3 is 15 amino acids long. The CDR3: CASGNRHSSYNEQFF.

J is TRBJ2-1 and V is TRBV20-1; the TCRdb call, TRBD2, lacks DNA for checking. This CDR3 spans 16 amino acids. Looked up from germline, CDR1 is DFQATT and CDR2 is SNEGSKA (reference sequence). The CDR3 here is CSAETPSGRAPHEQFF.

The genes are TRBV4-1 and TRBJ2-1; without DNA, the TCRdb call of TRBD2 cannot be checked. The CDR3 length is 17 residues. Germline V CDR1 and CDR2: MGHRA, YSYEKL. The CDR3 loop reads CASSQEVAGGPGNEQFF.

Here the CDR3 reads CASSSFSGTGGWNEQFF. The chain uses TRBV7-7 and TRBJ2-1; TCRdb reports TRBD1, a call that lacks DNA to check it against. The CDR3 spans 17 residues. Germline V CDR1 and CDR2: SSHAT, FNYEAQ (reference sequence).

The V and J genes are TRBV10-3 and TRBJ2-2; TCRdb's D call of TRBD1 is untestable without DNA. Germline CDR1 reads ENHRY; CDR2 reads SYGVKD. This CDR3 contains 16 residues. CDR3 sequence: CAIRELDRGQTGELFF.

The gene calls are TRBV7-2 and TRBJ2-5; the D call from TCRdb, TRBD1, cannot be confirmed without DNA. This CDR3 has 15 amino acids. Germline V CDR1 and CDR2: SGHTA, FQGNSA. The CDR3 is CASSLSRQGAETQYF.

The chain combines TRBV5-1 with TRBJ2-2; the TRBD2 assignment by TCRdb is unverifiable without DNA. CDR3 length equals 14 residues. CDR1 is SGHRS and CDR2 is YFSETQ in the germline V gene. The CDR3 sequence is CASSTSGSSGELFF.

This chain uses TRBV3-1 with TRBJ2-5; TCRdb names TRBD1, which stays unverified in the absence of DNA. The CDR3 length is 15 residues. Germline values: CDR1 LGHDT, CDR2 YNNKEL (reference sequence). CDR3 residues: CASSSPERQGETQYF.

The rearrangement uses TRBV20-1 and TRBJ1-5. This CDR3 has 16 residues. Germline CDR1 reads DFQATT; CDR2 reads SNEGSKA (reference sequence). The CDR3 protein is CSARTGFAGPNQPQHF.

The rearrangement links TRBV14 to TRBJ2-5; TCRdb proposes TRBD2, but this gene call is untestable without DNA. Germline V gene data show CDR1 as SGHDN and CDR2 as FVKESK. The CDR3 loop spans 17 amino acids. The CDR3 is CASSKGLAGLPQETQYF.

The J gene is TRBJ1-2, the V gene TRBV6-6; without DNA, the TCRdb call of TRBD1 cannot be checked. Germline loops: CDR1 MNHNY, CDR2 SVGAGI (reference sequence). The CDR3 sequence is 12 residues long. The CDR3 spells CASSAGSYGYTF.

This chain joins TRBV6-2 or TRBV6-3 and TRBJ2-5; with no DNA, the TCRdb D assignment of TRBD1 cannot be verified. The CDR3 is 17 residues long. Germline lookup yields CDR1 MNHEY and CDR2 SVGEGT. The CDR3 sequence: CASSSRMTGVRSETQYF.

The chain couples TRBV20-1 to TRBJ2-1; TCRdb selects TRBD2, and the lack of DNA leaves this call unchecked. The CDR3 has 12 residues. From germline, CDR1 is DFQATT and CDR2 SNEGSKA (reference sequence). CDR3 sequence reads: CRGLAGTGEQFF.

This chain joins TRBV20-1 and TRBJ2-3; TCRdb's assignment of TRBD1 cannot be checked, as there is no DNA. Germline values: CDR1 DFQATT, CDR2 SNEGSKA (reference sequence). This CDR3 spans 13 amino acids. This chain's CDR3 is CSARTGLADTQYF.

The rearrangement links TRBV20-1 to TRBJ1-5; TCRdb returns TRBD1, unconfirmable since there is no DNA. The germline CDR1 and CDR2 sequences are DFQATT and SNEGSKA (reference sequence). This CDR3 comprises 15 residues. The CDR3 sequence is CSATIPGQGNQPQHF.

J is TRBJ2-1 and V is TRBV13; TCRdb designates TRBD2, a call that cannot be tested without DNA. Germline V CDR1 and CDR2: PRHDT, FYEKMQ (reference sequence). This CDR3 region has 17 residues. CDR3 sequence reads: CASSSTSGRFGVNEQFF.